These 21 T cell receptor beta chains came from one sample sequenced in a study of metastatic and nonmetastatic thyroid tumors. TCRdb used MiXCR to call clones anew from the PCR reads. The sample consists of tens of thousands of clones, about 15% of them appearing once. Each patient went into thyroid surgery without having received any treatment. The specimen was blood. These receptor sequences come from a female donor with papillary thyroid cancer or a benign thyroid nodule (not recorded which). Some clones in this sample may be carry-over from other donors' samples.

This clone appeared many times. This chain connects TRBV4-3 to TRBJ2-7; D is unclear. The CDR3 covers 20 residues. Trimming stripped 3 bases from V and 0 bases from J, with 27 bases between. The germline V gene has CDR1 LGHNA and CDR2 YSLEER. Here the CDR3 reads CASSHPRRKSGESFSYEQYF. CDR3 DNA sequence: TGCGCCAGCAGCCACCCAAGAAGGAAATCTGGGGAAAGTTTCTCCTACGAGCAGTACTTC.

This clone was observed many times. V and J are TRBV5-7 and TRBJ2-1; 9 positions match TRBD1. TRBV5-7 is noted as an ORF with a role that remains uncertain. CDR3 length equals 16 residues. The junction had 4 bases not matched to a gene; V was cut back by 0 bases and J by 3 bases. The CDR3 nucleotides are TGTGCCAGCAGCTTGGTACGGGACAGGGACTACAATGAGCAGTTCTTC. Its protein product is CASSLVRDRDYNEQFF.

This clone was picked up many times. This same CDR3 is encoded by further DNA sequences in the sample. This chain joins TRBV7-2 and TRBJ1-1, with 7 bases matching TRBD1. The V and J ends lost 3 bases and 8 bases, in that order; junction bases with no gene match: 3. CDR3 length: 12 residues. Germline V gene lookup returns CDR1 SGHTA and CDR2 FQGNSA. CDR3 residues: CASSFGRGEAFF. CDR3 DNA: TGTGCCAGCAGCTTCGGCAGGGGGGAAGCTTTCTTT.

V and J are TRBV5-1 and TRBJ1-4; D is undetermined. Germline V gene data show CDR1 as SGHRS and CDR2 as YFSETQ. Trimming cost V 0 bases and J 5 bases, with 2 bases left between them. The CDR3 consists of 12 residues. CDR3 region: CASSLANEKLFF. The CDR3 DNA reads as TGCGCCAGCAGCTTGGCAAATGAAAAACTGTTTTTT. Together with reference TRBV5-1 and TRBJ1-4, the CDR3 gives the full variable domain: KAGVTQTPRYLIKTRGQQVTLSCSPISGHRSVSWYQQTPGQGLQFLFEYFSETQRNKGNFPGRFSGRQFSNSRSEMNVSTLELGDSALYLCASSLANEKLFFGSGTQLSVL.

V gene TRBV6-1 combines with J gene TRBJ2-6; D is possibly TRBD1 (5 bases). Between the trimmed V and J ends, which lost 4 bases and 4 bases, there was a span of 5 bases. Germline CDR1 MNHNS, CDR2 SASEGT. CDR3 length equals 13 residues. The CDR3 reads CASSGQGANVLTF. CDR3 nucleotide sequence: TGTGCCAGCAGTGGACAGGGGGCCAACGTCCTGACTTTC.

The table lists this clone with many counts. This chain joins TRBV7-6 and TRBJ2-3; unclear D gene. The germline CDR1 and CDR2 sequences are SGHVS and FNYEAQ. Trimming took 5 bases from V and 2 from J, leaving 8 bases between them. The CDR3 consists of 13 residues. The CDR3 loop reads CASSPGPTDTQYF. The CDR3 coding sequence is TGTGCCAGCAGCCCGGGCCCCACAGATACGCAGTATTTT.

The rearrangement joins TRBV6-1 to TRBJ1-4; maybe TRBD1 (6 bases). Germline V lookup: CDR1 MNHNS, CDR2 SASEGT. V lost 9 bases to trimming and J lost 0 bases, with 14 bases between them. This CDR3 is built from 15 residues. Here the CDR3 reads CASGVDSTTNEKLFF. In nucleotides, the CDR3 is TGTGCCAGTGGGGTGGACAGCACAACTAATGAAAAACTGTTTTTT.

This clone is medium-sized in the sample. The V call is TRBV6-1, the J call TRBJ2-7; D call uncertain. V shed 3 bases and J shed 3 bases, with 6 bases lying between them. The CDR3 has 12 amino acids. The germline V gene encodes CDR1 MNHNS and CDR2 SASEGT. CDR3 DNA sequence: TGTGCCAGCAGTGACAGGTTCTACGAGCAGTACTTC. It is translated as CASSDRFYEQYF.

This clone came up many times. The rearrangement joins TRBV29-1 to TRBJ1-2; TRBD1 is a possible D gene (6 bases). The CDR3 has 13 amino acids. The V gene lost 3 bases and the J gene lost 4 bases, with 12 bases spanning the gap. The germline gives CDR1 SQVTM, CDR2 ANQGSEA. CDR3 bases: TGCAGCGTTGACACAGGGAGGACCTATGGCTACACCTTC. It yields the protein CSVDTGRTYGYTF. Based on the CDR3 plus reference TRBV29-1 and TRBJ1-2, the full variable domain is SAVISQKPSRDICQRGTSLTIQCQVDSQVTMMFWYRQQPGQSLTLIATANQGSEATYESGFVIDKFPISRPNLTFSTLTVSNMSPEDSSIYLCSVDTGRTYGYTFGSGTRLTVV.

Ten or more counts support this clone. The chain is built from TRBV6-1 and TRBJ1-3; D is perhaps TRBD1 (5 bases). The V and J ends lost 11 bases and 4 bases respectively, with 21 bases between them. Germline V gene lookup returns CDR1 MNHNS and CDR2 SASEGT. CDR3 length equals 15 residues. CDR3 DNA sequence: TGTGCCGCGGCGAGAGGGGACTCTCACGGAAACACCATATATTTT. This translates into CAAARGDSHGNTIYF.

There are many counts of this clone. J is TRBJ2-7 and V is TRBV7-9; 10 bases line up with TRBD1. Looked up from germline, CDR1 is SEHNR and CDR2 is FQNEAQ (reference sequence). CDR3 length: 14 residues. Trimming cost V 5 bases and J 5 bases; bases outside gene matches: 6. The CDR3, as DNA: TGTGCCAGCAGCAAGCGGGACAGGGGCCACGAGCAGTACTTC. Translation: CASSKRDRGHEQYF.

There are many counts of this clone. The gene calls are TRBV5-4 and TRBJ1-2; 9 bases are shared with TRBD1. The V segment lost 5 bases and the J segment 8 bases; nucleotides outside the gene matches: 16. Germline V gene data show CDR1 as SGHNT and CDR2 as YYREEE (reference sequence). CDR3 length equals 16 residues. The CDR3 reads CASRDPGQGMSWGYTF. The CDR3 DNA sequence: TGTGCCAGCAGGGACCCGGGACAGGGAATGAGCTGGGGCTACACCTTC. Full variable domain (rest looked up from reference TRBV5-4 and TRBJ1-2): ETGVTQSPTHLIKTRGQQVTLRCSSQSGHNTVSWYQQALGQGPQFIFQYYREEENGRGNFPPRFSGLQFPNYSSELNVNALELDDSALYLCASRDPGQGMSWGYTFGSGTRLTVV.

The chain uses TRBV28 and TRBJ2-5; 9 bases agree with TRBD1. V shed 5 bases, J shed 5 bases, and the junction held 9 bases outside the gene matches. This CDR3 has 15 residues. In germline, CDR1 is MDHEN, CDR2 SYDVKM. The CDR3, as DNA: TGTGCCAGCAGTATAAACAGGGGGCTTGGGGAGACCCAGTACTTC. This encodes CASSINRGLGETQYF. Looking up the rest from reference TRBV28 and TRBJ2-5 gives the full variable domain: DVKVTQSSRYLVKRTGEKVFLECVQDMDHENMFWYRQDPGLGLRLIYFSYDVKMKEKGDIPEGYSVSREKKERFSLILESASTNQTSMYLCASSINRGLGETQYFGPGTRLLVL.

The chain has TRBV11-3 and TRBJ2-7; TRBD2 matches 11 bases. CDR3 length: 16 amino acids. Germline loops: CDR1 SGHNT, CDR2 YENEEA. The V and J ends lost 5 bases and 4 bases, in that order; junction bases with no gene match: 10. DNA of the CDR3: TGTGCCAGCAGCCCACGACTAGCGGGAATGTATTACGAGCAGTACTTC. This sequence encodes CASSPRLAGMYYEQYF.

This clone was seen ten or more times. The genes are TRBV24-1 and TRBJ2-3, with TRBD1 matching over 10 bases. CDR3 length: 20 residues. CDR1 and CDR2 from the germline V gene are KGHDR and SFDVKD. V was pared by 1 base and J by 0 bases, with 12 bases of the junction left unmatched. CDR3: CATSDLEGGDRGRSTDTQYF. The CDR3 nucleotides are TGTGCCACCAGTGATTTAGAGGGTGGGGACAGGGGACGGAGCACAGATACGCAGTATTTT.

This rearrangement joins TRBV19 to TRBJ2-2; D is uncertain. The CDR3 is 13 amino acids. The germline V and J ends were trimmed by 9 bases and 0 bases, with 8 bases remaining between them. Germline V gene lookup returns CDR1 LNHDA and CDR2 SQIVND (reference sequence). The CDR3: CASSVANTGELFF. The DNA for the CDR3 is TGTGCCAGCTCGGTTGCGAACACCGGGGAGCTGTTTTTT.

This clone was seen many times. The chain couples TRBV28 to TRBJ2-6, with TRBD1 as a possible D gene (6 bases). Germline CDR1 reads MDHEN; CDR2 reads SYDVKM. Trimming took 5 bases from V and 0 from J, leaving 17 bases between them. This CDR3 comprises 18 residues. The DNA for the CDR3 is TGTGCCAGCAGTGCGACACTTGGGACACGCTCTGGGGCCAACGTCCTGACTTTC. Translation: CASSATLGTRSGANVLTF.

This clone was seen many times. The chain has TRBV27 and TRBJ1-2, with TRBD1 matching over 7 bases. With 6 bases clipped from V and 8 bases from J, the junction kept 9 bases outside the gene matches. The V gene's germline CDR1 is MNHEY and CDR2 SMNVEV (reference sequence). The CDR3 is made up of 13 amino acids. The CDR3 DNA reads TGTGCCAGCAGGAGGACAGGACTATGGGGCTACACCTTC. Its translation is CASRRTGLWGYTF.

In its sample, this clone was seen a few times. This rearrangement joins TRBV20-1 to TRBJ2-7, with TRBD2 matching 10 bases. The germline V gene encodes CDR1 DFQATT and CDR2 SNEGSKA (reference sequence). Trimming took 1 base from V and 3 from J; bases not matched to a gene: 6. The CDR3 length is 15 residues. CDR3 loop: CSARGGTSDNYEQYF. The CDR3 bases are TGCAGTGCTAGAGGGGGGACTAGCGACAACTACGAGCAGTACTTC.

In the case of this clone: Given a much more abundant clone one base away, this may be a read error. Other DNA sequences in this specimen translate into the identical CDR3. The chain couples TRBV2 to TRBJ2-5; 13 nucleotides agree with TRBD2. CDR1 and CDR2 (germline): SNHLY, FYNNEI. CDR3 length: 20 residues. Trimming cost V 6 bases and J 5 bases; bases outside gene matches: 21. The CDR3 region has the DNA TGTGCCAGCAGGAAGGGACAGGGTTTACTAGCGGGAGGGGTCGGGGAGACCCAGTACTTC. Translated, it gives CASRKGQGLLAGGVGETQYF.

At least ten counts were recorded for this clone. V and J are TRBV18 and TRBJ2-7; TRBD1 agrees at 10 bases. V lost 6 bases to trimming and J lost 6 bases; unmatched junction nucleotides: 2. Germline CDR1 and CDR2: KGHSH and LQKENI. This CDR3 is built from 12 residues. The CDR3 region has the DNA TGTGCCAGCTCCGGACAGGGGGGCGAGCAGTACTTC. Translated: CASSGQGGEQYF.